This TCR beta chain was obtained from a study of tumor-infiltrating lymphocytes in primary liver carcinoma. Researchers drew blood RNA from unsorted whole blood and extracted germline DNA as well. Production of TCR beta cDNA used roughly 480 ng total RNA together with a constant-region primer. It was through three nested multiplex PCR rounds of slightly modified ARM-PCR that TCR beta libraries arose. It was with TRBV1-TRBV30 forward primers and a C-beta reverse primer that the first two PCR rounds were run, at around 11 cycles each. Each CDR3 protein is one row after TCRdb ran MiXCR on the multiplex PCR reads. The sample yields 310,000 or so distinct CDR3 sequences, roughly two thirds seen once. Comments on this clonotype: A clone one base away is much larger, so this may be a read error. The conserved final phenylalanine or tryptophan is absent from the CDR3, which likely points to a read error.

The ends were cut back, 0 bases at V and 8 bases at J, with 13 bases in the middle. Germline V gives CDR1 LGHNA, CDR2 YSLEER. CDR3 length: 14 residues. The origin of this receptor is a man aged 40-50 years with primary liver carcinoma and hepatitis B virus infection. The sequenced sample was peripheral blood. V and J are TRBV4-3 and TRBJ1-1, with D possibly matching TRBD1 (5 bases). CDR3 DNA: TGCGCCAGCAGCCAAGATCCGGTACAGGCAGAAGCTTTCTAT. As protein: CASSQDPVQAEAFY.